This T cell receptor beta chain appears in the sequencing data of a study of cytomegalovirus exposure and HLA in healthy donors. General study results and limits: While the bulk of TCR sequences proved rare, some public TCRs turned up in many donors. The study designated 150 or so TCR beta chains cytomegalovirus-associated.

Data came from immunoSEQ multiplex PCR; TCRdb stores just in-frame clones and leaves some out. Among 150,000 to 200,000 clones, over 65% were seen once, and the ten largest hold 6% to 9%. The donors were part of the roughly 120-subject validation cohort, which stood apart from the approximately 670-subject first cohort. For this clone: What it binds is unknown.

Sequenced sample: PBMCs. The TCR comes from a man aged 18 to 30 in good health and CMV-seropositive.

The CDR3 nucleotides are TGTGCCAGCCGGTTTAGCGGGGAAGCACGCAATGAGCAGTTCTTC. Its protein is CASRFSGEARNEQFF. The V call is TRBV2, the J call TRBJ2-1; 8 nucleotides agree with TRBD2. Looked up from germline, CDR1 is SNHLY and CDR2 is FYNNEI. This CDR3 spans 15 amino acids. V dropped 8 bases and J dropped 6; count of bases not matched to a gene: 12.